The clone carrying this T cell receptor beta chain was observed once. What it binds is unknown. The sample belongs to a study of CD8 T cells in ankylosing spondylitis. The study's findings and limits: In peripheral blood, disease-linked CD8+ clones occurred at relatively low frequencies. A TCR beta motif made of fewer than ten highly homologous variants seemed typical of ankylosing spondylitis blood.

Researchers built TCR beta libraries using quantitative 5'-RACE with molecular barcodes. TCRdb ran MiXCR on the 5' RACE reads and lists one entry per CDR3 protein. There are hundreds of thousands of distinct CDR3 sequences in the sample; 32% occur only once, and 4% to 5.5% lies in the top ten. This receptor was identified in a male donor with ankylosing spondylitis or in good health (not recorded which). The source material was blood, either unsorted or a sorted T cell fraction (not recorded which).

CDR3 nucleotides: TGCGCCAGCAGCTTGACATTCTACGAGCAGTACTTC. It encodes CASSLTFYEQYF. The chain combines TRBV5-1 with TRBJ2-7; no firm D call. The germline CDR1 and CDR2 sequences are SGHRS and YFSETQ. This CDR3 region has 12 residues. V lost 1 base and J 3 bases, leaving 5 bases between the germline ends.